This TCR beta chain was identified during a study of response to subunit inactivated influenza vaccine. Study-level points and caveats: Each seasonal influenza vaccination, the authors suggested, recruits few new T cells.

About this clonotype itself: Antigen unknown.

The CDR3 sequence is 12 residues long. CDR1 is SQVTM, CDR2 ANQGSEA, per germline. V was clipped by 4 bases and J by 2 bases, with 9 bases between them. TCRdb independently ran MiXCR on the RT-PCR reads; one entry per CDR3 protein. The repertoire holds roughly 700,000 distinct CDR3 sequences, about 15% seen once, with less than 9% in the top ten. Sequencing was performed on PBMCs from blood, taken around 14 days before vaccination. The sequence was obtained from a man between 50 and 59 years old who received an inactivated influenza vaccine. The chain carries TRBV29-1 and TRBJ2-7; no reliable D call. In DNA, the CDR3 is TGCAGCGTTGTGAAGGAAACCTACGAGCAGTACTTC. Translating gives CSVVKETYEQYF.